This TCR beta chain emerged from a study of long-term antiretroviral therapy in people with HIV. This CDR3 comprises 16 residues. V was clipped by 4 bases and J by 2 bases, with 15 bases between them. From germline, CDR1 is MNHNS and CDR2 SASEGT. Sequencing relied on immunoSEQ assay v3.0, run at survey level. Sequencing used immunoSEQ multiplex PCR; TCRdb keeps in-frame clones, though not all of them. The data contain some 40,000 clones, roughly nine tenths of them singletons. At least two post-ART and at least one pre-ART PBMC sample were available for each donor. This TCR was recovered from a woman aged 50 to 65 with HIV. The sequences come from unsorted PBMCs, collected 1.2 years after starting antiretroviral therapy. The chain is built from TRBV6-1 and TRBJ1-5, with a tentative D call TRBD1 (6 bases). In DNA form, the CDR3 reads TGTGCCAGCAGTGTATATCAGGGGAGCGGCAATCAGCCCCAGCATTTT. Translating gives CASSVYQGSGNQPQHF.